A selection of T cell receptor beta chains follows, all from one sample in a study of CD8 T cells in ankylosing spondylitis. TCRdb passed the 5' RACE reads through MiXCR, listing each CDR3 protein once. The table lists about 330,000 distinct CDR3 sequences, around 7.6% of them singletons. Sequenced input: blood, either unsorted or a sorted T cell fraction (not recorded which). Receptors originate from a male donor with ankylosing spondylitis. CDR3s include the opening cysteine and the closing phenylalanine or tryptophan. A D gene is named only where the DNA matches it firmly. A row's size may be missing; if present it is once, few, many or a size class.

d_gene	v_gene	j_gene	abundance	CDR3nt	CDR3aa
NA	TRBV7-2	TRBJ1-1	many	TGTGCCAGCAGCCCCCTGGGGGAGGACACTGAAGCTTTCTTT	CASSPLGEDTEAFF
NA	TRBV11-1	TRBJ2-7	few	TGTGCCAGCAGCTTAGGAGAGACAAGTAACTCCTACGAGCAGTACTTC	CASSLGETSNSYEQYF
NA	TRBV29-1	TRBJ2-7	NA	TGCAGCGTTGAGGTAGGGGGTAGCTCCTACGAGCAGTACTTC	CSVEVGGSSYEQYF
TRBD2	TRBV7-9	TRBJ2-3	many	TGTGCCAGCAGCTCTTTAGCGGGAGCGGGAGATACGCAGTATTTT	CASSSLAGAGDTQYF
NA	TRBV12-3/TRBV12-4	TRBJ2-1	many	TGTGCCAGCAGTCGGGCCTTGAGCTCCTACAATGAGCAGTTCTTC	CASSRALSSYNEQFF
TRBD1	TRBV6-5	TRBJ2-5	NA	TGTGCCAGCAGTTCTGGACAGGGGTGGGAGACCCAGTACTTC	CASSSGQGWETQYF
TRBD2	TRBV9	TRBJ2-7	few	TGTGCCAGCAGCGCGGGACTAGCGGGAGGCGAGCAGTACTTC	CASSAGLAGGEQYF
NA	TRBV4-3	TRBJ2-7	few	TGCGCCAGCAGCCAAGATATTCTCTCCTACGAGCAGTACTTC	CASSQDILSYEQYF
NA	TRBV5-6	TRBJ2-2	few	TGTGCCAGCAGCTTCATGGGGCGGACCGGGGAGCTGTTTTTT	CASSFMGRTGELFF
TRBD2	TRBV27	TRBJ2-1	NA	TGTGCCAGCAGTTTAGGGTACGGACTAGACTACAATGAGCAGTTCTTC	CASSLGYGLDYNEQFF
NA	TRBV25-1	TRBJ2-7	few	TGTGCCTCAGCGGCAGTGATTTCCTACGAGCAGTACTTC	CASAAVISYEQYF
NA	TRBV2	TRBJ2-1	few	TGTGCCAGCAGTGTTCCCCCCGGGGCGAGCTCCTACAATGAGCAGTTCTTC	CASSVPPGASSYNEQFF
NA	TRBV7-2	TRBJ2-3	few	TGTGCCAGCACCGAGTCAGTTAGCACAGATACGCAGTATTTT	CASTESVSTDTQYF
TRBD2	TRBV12-3/TRBV12-4	TRBJ2-1	NA	TGTGCCAGCAGCCCCTCGGGACTAGTTCGGAATGAGCAGTTCTTC	CASSPSGLVRNEQFF
TRBD2	TRBV27	TRBJ2-1	many	TGTGCCAGCAGTGAGATAGCGGGATCAACCTACAATGAGCAGTTCTTC	CASSEIAGSTYNEQFF
NA	TRBV16	TRBJ2-2	few	TGTGCCAGCAGCCAAGGTTCGGGGGACACCGGGGAGCTGTTTTTT	CASSQGSGDTGELFF
NA	TRBV20-1	TRBJ1-6	few	TGCAGTGCCAGTGGGGGCGGGTATAATTCACCCCTCCACTTT	CSASGGGYNSPLHF
NA	TRBV7-2	TRBJ2-1	few	TGTGCCAGCAGCTTGGGACCATGGTGGGCTGAGCAGTTCTTC	CASSLGPWWAEQFF
TRBD2	TRBV11-1	TRBJ2-1	NA	TGTGCCAGCAGCTTAGGTGGACTAGCGGGAGTCACCCCCCCCAATGAGCAGTTCTTC	CASSLGGLAGVTPPNEQFF
NA	TRBV7-2	TRBJ2-1	NA	TGTGCCAGCAGCTCGCAGCCCCTAATATCAGAGCAGTTCTTC	CASSSQPLISEQFF
NA	TRBV12-3/TRBV12-4	TRBJ2-1	NA	TGTGCCAGCAGTTACGACAGGGCGGGGGGCAATGAGCAGTTCTTC	CASSYDRAGGNEQFF
NA	TRBV7-9	TRBJ2-4	NA	TGTGCCAGCAGCTCGCCACAGGTTCAAGCCAAAAACATTCAGTACTTC	CASSSPQVQAKNIQYF
TRBD2	TRBV7-3	TRBJ2-1	NA	TGTGCCAGCAGCTTAACTAGCGGGGAGAGATACAATGAGCAGTTCTTC	CASSLTSGERYNEQFF
NA	TRBV15	TRBJ2-1	few	TGTGCCACCAGCAGAGAAAGGTACAATGAGCAGTTCTTC	CATSRERYNEQFF
TRBD1	TRBV14	TRBJ2-7	few	TGTGCCAGCAGCCAAGTTTGGGGACAGGGACCCGAGCAGTACTTC	CASSQVWGQGPEQYF
NA	TRBV28	TRBJ1-2	few	TGTGCCAGCAGTTTCCCCGGACAGACGTCTGGCTACACCTTC	CASSFPGQTSGYTF
NA	TRBV3-1	TRBJ2-7	many	TGTGCCAGCAGCCAAGTCCACGAGCAGTACTTC	CASSQVHEQYF
TRBD2	TRBV11-3	TRBJ2-1	NA	TGTGCCAGCAGCTTAGTGGCTAGCGGGGGGGGTGGGCAGTTCTTC	CASSLVASGGGGQFF
NA	TRBV12-3/TRBV12-4	TRBJ1-1	NA	TGTGCCAGCAGCCACGGTTACACTGAAGCTTTCTTT	CASSHGYTEAFF
NA	TRBV28	TRBJ1-5	few	TGTGCCAGTATCCGCGAGGCTATTCATCAGCCCCAGCATTTT	CASIREAIHQPQHF
NA	TRBV18	TRBJ1-6	many	TGTGCCAGCTCACCCGGACTTCTGAGCTCCTATAATTCACCCCTCCACTTT	CASSPGLLSSYNSPLHF
NA	TRBV5-6	TRBJ2-5	NA	TGTGCCAGCAGCGACCGGGACCCGGGGGAGACCCAGTACTTC	CASSDRDPGETQYF
TRBD1	TRBV29-1	TRBJ2-3	NA	TGCAGCGTGGGAGACAGGGCAGATACGCAGTATTTT	CSVGDRADTQYF
NA	TRBV20-1	TRBJ2-1	NA	TGCAGTGCTAGAGAGGCACCAGGGAGCTACAATGAGCAGTTCTTC	CSAREAPGSYNEQFF
NA	TRBV5-6	TRBJ1-1	many	TGTGCCAGCAGCTTGGGGTTCCGGAACACTGAAGCTTTCTTT	CASSLGFRNTEAFF
NA	TRBV12-3/TRBV12-4	TRBJ1-1	many	TGTGCCAGCAGCCCCAGGACCGGACGAGCTTTCTTT	CASSPRTGRAFF
NA	TRBV5-1	TRBJ1-4	NA	TGCGCCAGCAGAATCCAGTGGGGTGAAAAACTGTTTTTT	CASRIQWGEKLFF
TRBD1	TRBV2	TRBJ2-7	many	TGTGCCAGCAGAGAGCGAGGGACAGGCGTCCCCTACGAGCAGTACTTC	CASRERGTGVPYEQYF
NA	TRBV10-3	TRBJ2-2	NA	TGTGCCATCCACCGGGACTCCAAGTCGAACACCGGGGAGCTGTTTTTT	CAIHRDSKSNTGELFF
NA	TRBV7-9	TRBJ1-6	few	TGTGCCAGCAGCTTAATAGATTCACCCCTCCACTTT	CASSLIDSPLHF
NA	TRBV4-2	TRBJ1-5	NA	TGTGCCAGCAGCCTGGAACAGGGATCCAATCAGCCCCAGCATTTT	CASSLEQGSNQPQHF
NA	TRBV5-1	TRBJ2-7	many	TGCGCCAGCAGCCCAGGGCCCGAAGACTACGAGCAGTACTTC	CASSPGPEDYEQYF
TRBD2	TRBV2	TRBJ2-3	many	TGTGCCAGCAGTTACACTCGACTAGCGGCCACAGATACGCAGTATTTT	CASSYTRLAATDTQYF
NA	TRBV18	TRBJ2-5	NA	TGTGCCAGCTCACCTGCGGTTGAGACCCAGTACTTC	CASSPAVETQYF
TRBD2	TRBV10-3	TRBJ2-3	many	TGTGCCATCAGGGGGGGGACTAGCGGAACAGATACGCAGTATTTT	CAIRGGTSGTDTQYF
NA	TRBV9	TRBJ2-3	few	TGTGCCAGCAGCGCGACGCGCACAGATACGCAGTATTTT	CASSATRTDTQYF
TRBD1	TRBV24-1	TRBJ2-7	many	TGTGCCACCAGTGACCCCGGACAGGGGGCCAACTACGAGCAGTACTTC	CATSDPGQGANYEQYF
TRBD1	TRBV29-1	TRBJ2-6	many	TGCAGCGTTTCCGGACAGGGCAACTCTGGGGCCAACGTCCTGACTTTC	CSVSGQGNSGANVLTF
NA	TRBV29-1	TRBJ2-7	many	TGCAGCGTTGAGTTGGGAGGCCTCCACGAGCAGTACTTC	CSVELGGLHEQYF
TRBD2	TRBV29-1	TRBJ2-5	many	TGCAGCGGTGGGACTAGCGGAAACCAAGAGACCCAGTACTTC	CSGGTSGNQETQYF
TRBD1	TRBV6-1	TRBJ1-1	NA	TGTGCCAGCAGTAGGGGGACAGGGGCGTCTTCTGAAGCTTTCTTT	CASSRGTGASSEAFF
NA	TRBV6-1	TRBJ2-6	few	TGTGCCAGCAGGGGGATCTCTGGGGCCAACGTCCTGACTTTC	CASRGISGANVLTF
NA	TRBV21-1	TRBJ2-5	few	TGTGCCAGCAGCAGAAACCGGGACCGAAATCAAGAGACCCAGTACTTC	CASSRNRDRNQETQYF
NA	TRBV12-3/TRBV12-4	TRBJ1-1	NA	TGTGCCAGCAGTTTTTATAGGGTCAACACTGAAGCTTTCTTT	CASSFYRVNTEAFF
TRBD1	TRBV29-1	TRBJ2-7	NA	TGCAGCGCATCGGACAGGGTCCACGAGCAGTACTTC	CSASDRVHEQYF
NA	TRBV7-2	TRBJ2-6	NA	TGTGCCAGCAGCGTCGGAGGGGCCGGGGCCAACGTCCTGACTTTC	CASSVGGAGANVLTF